Following are 12 T cell receptor beta chains from one sample sequenced in a study of T cell changes during pregnancy in multiple sclerosis. The protocol was immunoSEQ multiplex PCR, while the TCRdb copy is restricted to in-frame clones and leaves out a portion. The sample shows tens of thousands of clones, approximately 91% of them seen only once. Here the sequenced sample was peripheral blood, taken in the first trimester of pregnancy. The receptor set was obtained from a female donor with multiple sclerosis, enrolled in a pregnancy study.

This chain joins TRBV18 and TRBJ1-5, with TRBD1 matching 9 bases. V dropped 4 bases and J dropped 6; count of bases not matched to a gene: 13. The CDR3 has 17 amino acids. Germline V gene sequence: CDR1 KGHSH, CDR2 LQKENI. Here the CDR3 reads CASSLSPGTGNFQPQHF. Written as DNA, the CDR3 is TGTGCCAGCTCACTATCTCCCGGGACAGGGAATTTTCAGCCCCAGCATTTT.

This clone rates as medium-sized. The chain combines TRBV27 with TRBJ1-2; maybe TRBD1 (6 bases). CDR1 and CDR2 (germline): MNHEY, SMNVEV (reference sequence). This CDR3 spans 14 amino acids. The ends were cut back, 4 bases at V and 7 bases at J, with 16 bases in the middle. Here the CDR3 reads CASSSRQVFGGYTF. In DNA, the CDR3 is TGTGCCAGCAGTTCTCGACAGGTGTTCGGTGGCTACACCTTC.

J is TRBJ2-7 and V is TRBV20-1; D gene ambiguous. Germline loops: CDR1 DFQATT, CDR2 SNEGSKA (reference sequence). Trimming removed 4 bases at V and 1 base at J, with 5 bases between. The CDR3 totals 11 residues. CDR3 nucleotides: TGCAGTGCTACCACTTCCTACGAGCAGTACTTC. It yields the protein CSATTSYEQYF.

The chain joins TRBV19 to TRBJ2-7; D might be TRBD2 (6 bases). CDR3 length equals 18 residues. The V and J ends lost 2 bases and 3 bases respectively, with 23 bases between them. Germline V gene lookup returns CDR1 LNHDA and CDR2 SQIVND (reference sequence). This chain's CDR3 is CASSIKGLRGAGIYEQYF. The CDR3 DNA reads TGTGCCAGTAGTATAAAGGGTTTGAGGGGAGCGGGTATCTACGAGCAGTACTTC.

This rearrangement joins TRBV19 to TRBJ2-4; 9 positions match TRBD1. Germline CDR1 and CDR2: LNHDA and SQIVND (reference sequence). V was pared by 3 bases and J by 9 bases, with 9 bases of the junction left unmatched. The CDR3 contains 15 residues. CDR3 amino acids: CASSMTEQGAFIQYF. CDR3 DNA sequence: TGTGCCAGTAGTATGACAGAACAGGGGGCGTTCATTCAGTACTTC.

The rearrangement links TRBV5-1 to TRBJ2-1; D is undetermined. Germline CDR1 SGHRS, CDR2 YFSETQ. This CDR3 region has 13 residues. Trimming took 4 bases from V and 12 from J, leaving 17 bases between them. The CDR3 DNA reads TGCGCCAGCAGCGCAATGACCGGGTCGGTGCAGTTCTTC. This sequence encodes CASSAMTGSVQFF.

The chain is built from TRBV18 and TRBJ2-3; D is possibly TRBD2 (6 bases). V lost 4 bases, J lost 7 bases, and 18 bases lay in between. Per the germline V gene, CDR1 is KGHSH and CDR2 is LQKENI. CDR3 length: 15 amino acids. Here the CDR3 reads CASSRISGQPNTQYF. Here the CDR3 DNA reads TGTGCCAGCTCACGGATTAGCGGACAACCAAATACGCAGTATTTT.

The chain has TRBV30 and TRBJ2-3; 8 bases agree with TRBD2. Germline lookup yields CDR1 GTSNPN and CDR2 SVGIG (reference sequence). The CDR3 covers 15 residues. V lost 1 base and J lost 5; bases outside the gene matches: 8. For the CDR3, the DNA is TGTGCCTGGAGTGAAGAGCGGGAGAAGGGAGATACGCAGTATTTT. It codes for CAWSEEREKGDTQYF.

The chain is built from TRBV10-3 and TRBJ2-1; 14 bases are shared with TRBD2. The CDR3 totals 17 residues. J was trimmed by 1 base and V by 4 bases; bases with no gene match: 3. In germline, CDR1 is ENHRY, CDR2 SYGVKD. The CDR3 loop reads CAISAGTSGGSYNEQFF. In DNA, the CDR3 is TGTGCCATCAGTGCAGGGACTAGCGGGGGATCCTACAATGAGCAGTTCTTC.

The CDR3 nucleotides read TGTGCCAGCACCGCGGGACCGAGCACGCAGTATTTT. It is translated as CASTAGPSTQYF. The genes are TRBV28 and TRBJ2-3; maybe TRBD2 (6 bases). The V gene's germline CDR1 is MDHEN and CDR2 SYDVKM. The CDR3 length is 12 residues. V was clipped by 7 bases and J by 9 bases, with 14 bases between them.

Worth noting for this clone: Other DNA variants within this sample encode the same CDR3. The chain recombines TRBV2 with TRBJ2-1; TRBD2 matches at 10 bases. The CDR3 loop spans 16 amino acids. Per the germline V gene, CDR1 is SNHLY and CDR2 is FYNNEI. Germline trimming cut 2 bases from V and 4 bases from J; bases unmatched to any gene: 5. CDR3: CASSEWTSGLYNEQFF. For the CDR3, the DNA is TGTGCCAGCAGTGAATGGACTAGCGGCTTATACAATGAGCAGTTCTTC.

The V and J genes are TRBV7-7 and TRBJ2-7; 7 nucleotides line up with TRBD1. CDR1 is SSHAT and CDR2 is FNYEAQ in the germline V gene (reference sequence). Trimming removed 9 bases from V and 7 bases from J; junction bases left unmatched: 3. This CDR3 spans 10 amino acids. The CDR3 spells CAREDREQYF. In nucleotides, the CDR3 is TGTGCCAGGGAGGACAGGGAGCAGTACTTC.